This entry concerns a single TCR beta chain. This sample was taken from a study of shared clonotypes between healthy human individuals. Positively selected for CCR7, the CD45RO-negative cells used as naive CD8 cells excluded terminally differentiated effector memory CD45RA+ cells. Germline CDR1 reads LNHDA; CDR2 reads SQIVND (reference sequence). The CDR3 is 19 residues long. J was trimmed by 0 bases and V by 7 bases; bases with no gene match: 15. Profiling relied on immunoSEQ multiplex PCR, and the TCRdb table lists in-frame clones only, not all of them. Among hundreds of thousands of clones, about 95% were seen once, and the ten largest hold approximately 0.11%.

This TCR came from a woman aged 25 to 39 in good health. The sample taken for sequencing was naive CD8+ T cells sorted from blood. J is TRBJ2-1 and V is TRBV19; TRBD2 agrees at 10 bases. Here the CDR3 reads CASTPGLAGERSSYNEQFF. The CDR3 DNA is TGTGCCAGTACCCCGGGGCTAGCGGGAGAACGAAGCTCCTACAATGAGCAGTTCTTC. Full variable domain (outside the CDR3, taken from reference TRBV19 and TRBJ2-1): DGGITQSPKYLFRKEGQNVTLSCEQNLNHDAMYWYRQDPGQGLRLIYYSQIVNDFQKGDIAEGYSVSREKKESFPLTVTSAQKNPTAFYLCASTPGLAGERSSYNEQFFGPGTRLTVL.